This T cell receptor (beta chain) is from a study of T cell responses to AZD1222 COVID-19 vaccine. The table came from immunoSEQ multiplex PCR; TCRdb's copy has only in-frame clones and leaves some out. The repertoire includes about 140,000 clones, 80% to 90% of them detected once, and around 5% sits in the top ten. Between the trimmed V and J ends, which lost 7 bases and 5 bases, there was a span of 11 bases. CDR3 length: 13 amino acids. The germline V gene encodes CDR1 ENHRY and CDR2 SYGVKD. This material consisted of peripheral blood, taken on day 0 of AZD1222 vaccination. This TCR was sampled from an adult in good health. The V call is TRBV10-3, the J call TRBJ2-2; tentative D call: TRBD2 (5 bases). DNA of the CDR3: TGTGCCATCAACGGTCGAGGGACCGGGGAGCTGTTTTTT. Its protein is CAINGRGTGELFF.